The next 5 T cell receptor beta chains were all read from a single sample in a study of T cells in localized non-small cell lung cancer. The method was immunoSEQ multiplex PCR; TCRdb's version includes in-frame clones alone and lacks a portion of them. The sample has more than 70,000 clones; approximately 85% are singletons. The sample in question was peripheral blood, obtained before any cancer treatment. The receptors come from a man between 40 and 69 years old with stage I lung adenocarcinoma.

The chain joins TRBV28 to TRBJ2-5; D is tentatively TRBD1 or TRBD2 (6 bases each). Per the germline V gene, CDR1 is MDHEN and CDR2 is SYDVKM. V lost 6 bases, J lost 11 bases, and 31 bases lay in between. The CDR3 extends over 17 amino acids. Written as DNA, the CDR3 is TGTGCCAGCAGCACCCGCCTCTCGGGGGCGCTGGGACGGGGACAGTACTTC. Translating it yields CASSTRLSGALGRGQYF.

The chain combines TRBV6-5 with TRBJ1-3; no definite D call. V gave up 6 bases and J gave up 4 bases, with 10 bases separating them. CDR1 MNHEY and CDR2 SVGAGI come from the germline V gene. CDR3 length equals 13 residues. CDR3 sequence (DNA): TGTGCCAGCAGCCCTCGGAGCGGAAACACCATATATTTT. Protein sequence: CASSPRSGNTIYF.

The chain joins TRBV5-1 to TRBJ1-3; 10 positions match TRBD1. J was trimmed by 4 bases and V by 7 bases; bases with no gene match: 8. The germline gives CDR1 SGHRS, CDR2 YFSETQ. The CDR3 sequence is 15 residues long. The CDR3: CASGTGASRGNTIYF. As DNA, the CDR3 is TGCGCCAGCGGGACAGGGGCTTCGAGGGGAAACACCATATATTTT.

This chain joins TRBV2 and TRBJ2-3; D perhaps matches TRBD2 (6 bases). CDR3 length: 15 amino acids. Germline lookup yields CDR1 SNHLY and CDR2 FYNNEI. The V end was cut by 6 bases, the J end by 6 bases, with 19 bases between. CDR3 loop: CASSGTGTPFDTQYF. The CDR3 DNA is TGTGCCAGCAGCGGTACCGGGACTCCCTTTGATACGCAGTATTTT.

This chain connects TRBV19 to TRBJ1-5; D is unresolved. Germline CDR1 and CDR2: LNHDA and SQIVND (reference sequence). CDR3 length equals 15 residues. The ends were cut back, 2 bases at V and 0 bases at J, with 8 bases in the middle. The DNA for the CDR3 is TGTGCCAGTAGTATAACGGGATATAGCAATCAGCCCCAGCATTTT. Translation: CASSITGYSNQPQHF.